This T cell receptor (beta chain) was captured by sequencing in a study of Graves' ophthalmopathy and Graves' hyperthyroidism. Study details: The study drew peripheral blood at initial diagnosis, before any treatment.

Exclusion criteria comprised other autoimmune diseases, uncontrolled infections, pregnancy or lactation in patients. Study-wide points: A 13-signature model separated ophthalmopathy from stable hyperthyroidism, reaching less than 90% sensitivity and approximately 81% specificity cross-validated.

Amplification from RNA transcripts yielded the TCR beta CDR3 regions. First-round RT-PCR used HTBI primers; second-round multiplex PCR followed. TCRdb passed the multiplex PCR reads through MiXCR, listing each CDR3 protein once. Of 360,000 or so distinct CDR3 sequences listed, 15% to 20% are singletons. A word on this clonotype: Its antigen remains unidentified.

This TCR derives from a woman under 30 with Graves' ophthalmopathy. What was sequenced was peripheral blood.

CDR3 nucleotide sequence: TGTGCCAGCAGTGGGGGGATAGGTCTAAGGGAGCAGTACTTC. It yields the protein CASSGGIGLREQYF. The chain joins TRBV12-3 or TRBV12-4 to TRBJ2-7; possibly TRBD2 for D (6 bases). V was trimmed by 5 bases and J by 7 bases, leaving 18 bases between them. There are 14 residues in the CDR3.